This T cell receptor beta chain was retrieved from a study of OX40 agonist ivuxolimab in advanced cancers. Study details: Hepatocellular carcinoma, melanoma, renal cell or head and neck cancer was diagnosed in the dose-escalation patients.

Regarding the study as a whole: More expanded clones were seen, on average, in CD8+ T cells than in CD4+.

A word on this clone: Its antigen remains unidentified.

Libraries were prepared by immunoSEQ multiplex PCR; TCRdb keeps only in-frame clonotypes and omits some of them. Here the sample spans about 36,000 clones, 74% being singletons. This CDR3 contains 16 residues. V was clipped by 4 bases and J by 1 base; unmatched bases: 4. Germline V gives CDR1 SGHRS, CDR2 YFSETQ. The chain links TRBV5-1 to TRBJ1-4, with 10 nucleotides matching TRBD1. The origin of this receptor is an adult with an advanced solid tumor such as melanoma, head and neck, liver or kidney cancer. The input for sequencing was CD4+ or CD8+ T cells sorted from blood, taken in a trial of the OX40 agonist ivuxolimab. Here the CDR3 reads CASSLGQGVTNEKLFF. The CDR3 DNA reads TGCGCCAGCAGCCTCGGACAGGGGGTAACTAATGAAAAACTGTTTTTT.